Presented here are 4 T cell receptor beta chains from one specimen sequenced in a study of blood T cell repertoires in COVID-19 (TCRdb year 2020). Library prep was done by the immunoSEQ multiplex PCR assay. TCRdb holds this immuneACCESS table with in-frame rearrangements only. Some clones are missing; in checked studies, unresolved V genes explain under half, and the rest has no known cause. The sample profile shows about 110,000 clones; approximately 88% of them were found once. The top ten constitute 6.8% of the sample. What was sequenced was peripheral blood. The receptor source for this set is a man aged 45-65 years with active or convalescent COVID-19.

The chain uses TRBV29-1 and TRBJ2-2, with TRBD1 as a possible D gene (5 bases). Trimming left V 7 bases short and J 4 bases short, with 10 bases between. The CDR3 spans 12 residues. Germline lookup yields CDR1 SQVTM and CDR2 ANQGSEA. The CDR3 is CSADTGTGELFF. The CDR3 DNA follows: TGCAGCGCCGACACAGGCACCGGGGAGCTGTTTTTT.

This chain joins TRBV27 and TRBJ1-6; D is unclear. The CDR3 loop spans 13 amino acids. Germline CDR1 reads MNHEY; CDR2 reads SMNVEV (reference sequence). Trimming removed 6 bases from V and 0 bases from J, with 3 bases in between. CDR3 sequence reads: CASSLSYNSPLHF. CDR3 nucleotides: TGTGCCAGCAGCCTCTCCTATAATTCACCCCTCCACTTT.

The rearrangement uses TRBV5-8 and TRBJ2-3; a weak D match, TRBD2 (5 bases). V was clipped by 4 bases and J by 2 bases, with 14 bases between them. The CDR3 totals 15 residues. Per the germline V gene, CDR1 is SGHTS and CDR2 is YDEGEE. This CDR3 is CASSLGLQTTDTQYF. DNA of the CDR3: TGTGCCAGCAGCCTAGGACTGCAAACCACAGATACGCAGTATTTT.

The chain uses TRBV27 and TRBJ1-1, with TRBD1 identical over 8 bases. Unmatched junction bases numbered 10, after V lost 2 bases and J lost 5 bases. The CDR3 has 16 residues. Germline V gene data show CDR1 as MNHEY and CDR2 as SMNVEV (reference sequence). The CDR3 region has the DNA TGTGCCAGCAGTTTAGGTCCAAGACAGGGGTTGACTGAAGCTTTCTTT. This gives the protein CASSLGPRQGLTEAFF.